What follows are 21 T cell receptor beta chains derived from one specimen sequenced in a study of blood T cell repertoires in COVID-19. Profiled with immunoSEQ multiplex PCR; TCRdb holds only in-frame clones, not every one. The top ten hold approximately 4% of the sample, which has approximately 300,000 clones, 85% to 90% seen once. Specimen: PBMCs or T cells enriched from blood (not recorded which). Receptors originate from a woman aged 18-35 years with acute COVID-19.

The CDR3 bases are TGTGCCAGCAGCCCCTCAGGTGGGAGCTCGACAAATGAGCAGTTCTTC. This encodes CASSPSGGSSTNEQFF. The rearrangement links TRBV6-6 to TRBJ2-1, with a possible D match to TRBD2 (5 bases). The CDR3 sequence is 16 residues long. Trimming removed 6 bases from V and 7 bases from J, with 22 bases in between. Per germline, CDR1 MNHNY and CDR2 SVGAGI (reference sequence).

CDR3 loop: CASTRTGGPQHF. In nucleotides, the CDR3 is TGTGCCAGTACCCGTACCGGGGGGCCCCAGCATTTT. The V call is TRBV19, the J call TRBJ1-5; possible D gene TRBD1, 5 bases. The germline V gene encodes CDR1 LNHDA and CDR2 SQIVND (reference sequence). V lost 7 bases to trimming and J lost 9 bases, with 13 bases between them. There are 12 residues in the CDR3.

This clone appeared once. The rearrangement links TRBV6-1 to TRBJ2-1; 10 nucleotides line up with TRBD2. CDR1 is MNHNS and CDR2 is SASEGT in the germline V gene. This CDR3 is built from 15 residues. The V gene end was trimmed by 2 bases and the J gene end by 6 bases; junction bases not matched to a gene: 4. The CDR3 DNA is TGTGCCAGCAGTGAACTAGCGGGAGTCGCCAATGAGCAGTTCTTC. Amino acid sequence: CASSELAGVANEQFF.

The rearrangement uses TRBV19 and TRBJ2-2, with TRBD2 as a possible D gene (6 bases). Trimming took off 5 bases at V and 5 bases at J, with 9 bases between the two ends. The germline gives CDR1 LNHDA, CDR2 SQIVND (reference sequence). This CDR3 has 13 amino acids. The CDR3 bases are TGTGCCAGTAGTGCAGGGAGGACCGGGGAGCTGTTTTTT. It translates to CASSAGRTGELFF. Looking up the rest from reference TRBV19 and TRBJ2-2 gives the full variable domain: DGGITQSPKYLFRKEGQNVTLSCEQNLNHDAMYWYRQDPGQGLRLIYYSQIVNDFQKGDIAEGYSVSREKKESFPLTVTSAQKNPTAFYLCASSAGRTGELFFGEGSRLTVL.

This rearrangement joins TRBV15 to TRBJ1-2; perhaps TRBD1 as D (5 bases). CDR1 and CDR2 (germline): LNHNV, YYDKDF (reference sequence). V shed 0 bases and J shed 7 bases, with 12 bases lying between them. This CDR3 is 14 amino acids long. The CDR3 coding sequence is TGTGCCACCAGCAGAGATCTCCGGGGGGGTGGCTACACCTTC. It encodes CATSRDLRGGGYTF.

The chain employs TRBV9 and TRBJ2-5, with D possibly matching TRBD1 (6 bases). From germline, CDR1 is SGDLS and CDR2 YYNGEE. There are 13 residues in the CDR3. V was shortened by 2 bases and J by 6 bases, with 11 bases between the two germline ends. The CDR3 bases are TGTGCCAGCAGCGTGGGCAGGGACAAGACCCAGTACTTC. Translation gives CASSVGRDKTQYF.

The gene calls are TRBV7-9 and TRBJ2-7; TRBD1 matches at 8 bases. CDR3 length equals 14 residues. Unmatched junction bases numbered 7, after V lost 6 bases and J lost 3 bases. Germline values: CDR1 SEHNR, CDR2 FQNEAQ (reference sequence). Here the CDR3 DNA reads TGTGCCAGCAGAGACGGACAGGGTGACTACGAGCAGTACTTC. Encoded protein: CASRDGQGDYEQYF.

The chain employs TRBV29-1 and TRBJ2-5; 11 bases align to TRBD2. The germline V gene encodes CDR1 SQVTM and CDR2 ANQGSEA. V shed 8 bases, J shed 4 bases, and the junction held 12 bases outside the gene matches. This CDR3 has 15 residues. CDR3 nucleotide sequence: TGCAGCCTTAGAATAACTAGCGGGAGAGGAGAGACCCAGTACTTC. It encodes CSLRITSGRGETQYF.

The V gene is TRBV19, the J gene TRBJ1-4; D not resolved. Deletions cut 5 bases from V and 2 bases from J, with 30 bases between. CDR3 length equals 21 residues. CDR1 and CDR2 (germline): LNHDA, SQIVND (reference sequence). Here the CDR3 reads CASSLGSPTRFTTTTNEKLFF. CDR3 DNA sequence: TGTGCCAGTAGTCTCGGGTCCCCAACTCGCTTTACTACTACTACTAATGAAAAACTGTTTTTT.

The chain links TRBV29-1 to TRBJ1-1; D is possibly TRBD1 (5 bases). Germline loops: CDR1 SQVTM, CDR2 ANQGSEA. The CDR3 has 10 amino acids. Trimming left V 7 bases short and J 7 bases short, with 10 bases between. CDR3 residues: CSAIDSEAFF. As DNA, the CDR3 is TGCAGCGCAATAGACAGTGAAGCTTTCTTT.

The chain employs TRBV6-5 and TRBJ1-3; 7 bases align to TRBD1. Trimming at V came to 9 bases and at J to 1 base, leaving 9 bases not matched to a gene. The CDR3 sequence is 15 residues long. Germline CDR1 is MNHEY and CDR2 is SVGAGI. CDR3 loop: CASRRTGVSGNTIYF. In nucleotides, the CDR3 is TGTGCCAGTCGAAGAACAGGGGTTTCTGGAAACACCATATATTTT.

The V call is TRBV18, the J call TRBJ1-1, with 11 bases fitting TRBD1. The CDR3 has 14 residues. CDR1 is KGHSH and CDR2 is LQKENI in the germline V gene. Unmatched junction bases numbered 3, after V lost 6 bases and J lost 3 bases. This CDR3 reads CASSGTGGDTEAFF. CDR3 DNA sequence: TGTGCCAGCTCTGGGACAGGGGGGGACACTGAAGCTTTCTTT.

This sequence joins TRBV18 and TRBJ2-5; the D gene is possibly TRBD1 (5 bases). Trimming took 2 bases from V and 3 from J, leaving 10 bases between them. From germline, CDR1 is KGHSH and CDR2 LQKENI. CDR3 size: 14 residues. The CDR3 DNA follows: TGTGCCAGCTCACCAAGGGCAGGGAAAGAGACCCAGTACTTC. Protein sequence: CASSPRAGKETQYF.

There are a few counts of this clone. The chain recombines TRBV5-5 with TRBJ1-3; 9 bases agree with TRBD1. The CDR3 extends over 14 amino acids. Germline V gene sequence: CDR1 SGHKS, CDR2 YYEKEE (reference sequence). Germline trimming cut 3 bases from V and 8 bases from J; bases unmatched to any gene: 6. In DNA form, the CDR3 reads TGTGCCAGCAGCTCCTGGGACAGGGTTCACACCATATATTTT. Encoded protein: CASSSWDRVHTIYF.

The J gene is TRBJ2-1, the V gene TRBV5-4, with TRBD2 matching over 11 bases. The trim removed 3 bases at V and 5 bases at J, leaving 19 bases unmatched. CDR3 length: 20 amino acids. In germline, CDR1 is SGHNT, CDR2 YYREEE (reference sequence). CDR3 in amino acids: CASSSVPGTAPGLADNEQFF. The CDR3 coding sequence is TGTGCCAGCAGCTCCGTCCCCGGGACAGCCCCGGGACTAGCGGACAATGAGCAGTTCTTC.

The CDR3 nucleotides are TGTGCCATCAACGAAAACAGGGATGCCGAGCAGTACTTC. Translated: CAINENRDAEQYF. V gene TRBV10-3 combines with J gene TRBJ2-7; D perhaps matches TRBD1 (6 bases). Germline lookup yields CDR1 ENHRY and CDR2 SYGVKD. The CDR3 runs to 13 residues. The V gene lost 7 bases and the J gene lost 6 bases, with 16 bases spanning the gap.

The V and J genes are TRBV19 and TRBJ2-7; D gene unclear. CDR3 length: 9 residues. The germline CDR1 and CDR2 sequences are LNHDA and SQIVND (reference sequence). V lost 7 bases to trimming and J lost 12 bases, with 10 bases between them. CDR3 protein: CASTSCWYF. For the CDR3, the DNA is TGTGCCAGTACCTCCTGTTGGTACTTC.

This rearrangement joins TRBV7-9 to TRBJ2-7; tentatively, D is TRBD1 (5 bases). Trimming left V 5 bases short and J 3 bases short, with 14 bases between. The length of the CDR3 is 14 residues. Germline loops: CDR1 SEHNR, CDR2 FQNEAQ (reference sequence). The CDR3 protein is CASSPQGRFYEQYF. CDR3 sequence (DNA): TGTGCCAGCAGCCCCCAGGGCCGGTTCTACGAGCAGTACTTC.

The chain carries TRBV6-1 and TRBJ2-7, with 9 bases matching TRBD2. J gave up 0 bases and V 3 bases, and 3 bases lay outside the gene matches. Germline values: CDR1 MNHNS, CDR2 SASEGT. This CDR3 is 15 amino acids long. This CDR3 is CASSDDSGSSYEQYF. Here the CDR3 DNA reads TGTGCCAGCAGTGATGATAGCGGGAGCTCCTACGAGCAGTACTTC.

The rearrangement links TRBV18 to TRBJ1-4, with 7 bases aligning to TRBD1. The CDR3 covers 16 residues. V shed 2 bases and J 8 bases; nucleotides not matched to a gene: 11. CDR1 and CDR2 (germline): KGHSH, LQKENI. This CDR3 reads CASSPIRGGGGEKLFF. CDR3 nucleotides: TGTGCCAGCTCACCAATTCGAGGAGGGGGCGGCGAAAAACTGTTTTTT.

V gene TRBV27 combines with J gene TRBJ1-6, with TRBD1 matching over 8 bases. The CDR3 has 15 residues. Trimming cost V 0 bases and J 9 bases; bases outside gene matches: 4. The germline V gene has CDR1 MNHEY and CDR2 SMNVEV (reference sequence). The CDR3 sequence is CASSLSGQEASPLHF. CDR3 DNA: TGTGCCAGCAGTTTATCGGGACAGGAGGCTTCACCCCTCCACTTT.